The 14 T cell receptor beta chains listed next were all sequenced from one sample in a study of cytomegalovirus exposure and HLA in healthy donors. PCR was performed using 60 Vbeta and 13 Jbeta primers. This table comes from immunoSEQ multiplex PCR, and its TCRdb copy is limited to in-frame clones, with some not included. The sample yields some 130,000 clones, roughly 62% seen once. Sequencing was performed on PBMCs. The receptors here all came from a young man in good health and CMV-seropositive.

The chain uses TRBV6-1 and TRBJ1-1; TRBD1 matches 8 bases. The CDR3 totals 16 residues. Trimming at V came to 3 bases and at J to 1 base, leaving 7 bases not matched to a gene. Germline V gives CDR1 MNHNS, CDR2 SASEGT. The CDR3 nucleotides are TGTGCCAGCAGTGATGCCGGACAGGGCCAGAACACTGAAGCTTTCTTT. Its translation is CASSDAGQGQNTEAFF.

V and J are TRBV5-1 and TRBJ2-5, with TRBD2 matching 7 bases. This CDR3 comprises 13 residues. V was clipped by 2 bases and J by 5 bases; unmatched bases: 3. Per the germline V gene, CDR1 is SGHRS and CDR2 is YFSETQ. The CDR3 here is CASSLLALETQYF. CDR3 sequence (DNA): TGCGCCAGCAGCTTACTAGCGTTGGAGACCCAGTACTTC. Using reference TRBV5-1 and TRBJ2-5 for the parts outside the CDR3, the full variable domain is KAGVTQTPRYLIKTRGQQVTLSCSPISGHRSVSWYQQTPGQGLQFLFEYFSETQRNKGNFPGRFSGRQFSNSRSEMNVSTLELGDSALYLCASSLLALETQYFGPGTRLLVL.

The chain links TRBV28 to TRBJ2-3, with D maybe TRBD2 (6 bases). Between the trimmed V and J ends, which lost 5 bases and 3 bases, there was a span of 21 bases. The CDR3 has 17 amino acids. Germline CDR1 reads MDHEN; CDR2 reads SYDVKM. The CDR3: CASSPRLGWVPTDTQYF. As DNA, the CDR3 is TGTGCCAGCAGTCCCCGACTAGGGTGGGTGCCAACAGATACGCAGTATTTT. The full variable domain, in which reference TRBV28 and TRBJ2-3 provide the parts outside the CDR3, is DVKVTQSSRYLVKRTGEKVFLECVQDMDHENMFWYRQDPGLGLRLIYFSYDVKMKEKGDIPEGYSVSREKKERFSLILESASTNQTSMYLCASSPRLGWVPTDTQYFGPGTRLTVL.

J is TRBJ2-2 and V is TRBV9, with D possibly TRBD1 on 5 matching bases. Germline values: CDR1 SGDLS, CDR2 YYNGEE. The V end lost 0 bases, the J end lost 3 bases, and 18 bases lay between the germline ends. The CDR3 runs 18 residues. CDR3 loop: CASSVGIGQGIYTGELFF. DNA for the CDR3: TGTGCCAGCAGCGTAGGAATTGGGCAGGGAATTTACACCGGGGAGCTGTTTTTT.

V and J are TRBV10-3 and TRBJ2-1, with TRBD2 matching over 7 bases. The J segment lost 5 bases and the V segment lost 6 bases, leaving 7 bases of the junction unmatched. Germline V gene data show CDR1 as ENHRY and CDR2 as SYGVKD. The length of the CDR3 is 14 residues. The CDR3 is CAIRRLASDNEQFF. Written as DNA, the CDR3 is TGTGCCATCAGGAGACTAGCTTCGGACAATGAGCAGTTCTTC.

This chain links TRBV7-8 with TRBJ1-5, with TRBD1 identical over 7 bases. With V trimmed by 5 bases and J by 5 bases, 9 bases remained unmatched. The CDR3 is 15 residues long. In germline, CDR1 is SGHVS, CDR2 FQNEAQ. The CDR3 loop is CASSLRGQRDQPQHF. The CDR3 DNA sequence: TGTGCCAGCAGCCTAAGGGGGCAAAGGGATCAGCCCCAGCATTTT.

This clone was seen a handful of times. This chain's CDR3 is CASSQDETGGWDEQYF. CDR3 nucleotide sequence: TGCGCCAGCAGCCAAGATGAAACAGGGGGCTGGGACGAGCAGTACTTC. V is TRBV4-1 and J is TRBJ2-5, with TRBD1 matching 9 bases. The J call may be incorrect, as the DNA end agrees better with TRBJ2-7. Germline CDR1 MGHRA, CDR2 YSYEKL. The CDR3 sequence is 16 residues long.

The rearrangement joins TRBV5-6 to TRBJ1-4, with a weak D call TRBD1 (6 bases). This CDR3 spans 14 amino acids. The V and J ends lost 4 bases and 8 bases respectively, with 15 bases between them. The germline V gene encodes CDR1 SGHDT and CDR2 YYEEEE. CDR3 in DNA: TGTGCCAGCAGCACCCCGGGGGGGGGCGAAAAACTGTTTTTT. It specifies CASSTPGGGEKLFF.

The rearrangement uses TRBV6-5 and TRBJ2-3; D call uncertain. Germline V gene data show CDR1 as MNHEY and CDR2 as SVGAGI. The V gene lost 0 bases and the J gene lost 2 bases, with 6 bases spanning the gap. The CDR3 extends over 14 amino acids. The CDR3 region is CASSYSRITDTQYF. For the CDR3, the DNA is TGTGCCAGCAGTTACTCGCGGATCACAGATACGCAGTATTTT.

The CDR3 spells CASSLVNRGGDTEAFF. CDR3 DNA: TGTGCCAGCAGCTTGGTCAACCGGGGAGGGGACACTGAAGCTTTCTTT. This chain uses TRBV5-4 with TRBJ1-1; a weak D match, TRBD1 (5 bases). V lost 0 bases to trimming and J lost 3 bases, with 15 bases between them. This CDR3 region has 16 residues. The V gene's germline CDR1 is SGHNT and CDR2 YYREEE (reference sequence).

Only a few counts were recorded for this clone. The CDR3 loop reads CASTDGTSGRIGELFF. DNA for the CDR3: TGTGCCAGCACCGACGGGACTAGCGGGAGAATCGGGGAGCTGTTTTTT. The genes are TRBV7-9 and TRBJ2-2, with 14 positions matching TRBD2. V lost 7 bases, J lost 7 bases, and 8 bases stayed unmatched. Germline lookup yields CDR1 SEHNR and CDR2 FQNEAQ (reference sequence). This CDR3 is built from 16 residues.

The CDR3: CASSHYGAGTQKTDTQYF. The CDR3 nucleotides are TGTGCCAGCAGCCACTACGGGGCGGGAACCCAAAAGACAGATACGCAGTATTTT. The chain recombines TRBV4-2 with TRBJ2-3; TRBD2 is a possible D gene (6 bases). Per the germline V gene, CDR1 is LGHNA and CDR2 is YNFKEQ. The length of the CDR3 is 18 residues. V lost 3 bases and J 3 bases, leaving 22 bases between the germline ends.

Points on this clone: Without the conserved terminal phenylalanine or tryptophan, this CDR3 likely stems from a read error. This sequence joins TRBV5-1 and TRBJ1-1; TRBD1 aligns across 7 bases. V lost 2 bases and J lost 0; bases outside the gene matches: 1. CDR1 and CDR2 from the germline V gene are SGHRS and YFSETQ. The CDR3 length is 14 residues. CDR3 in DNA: TGCGCCAGCAGCTTAGACAGGGTGAACACTGAAGCTTTCCTT. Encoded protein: CASSLDRVNTEAFL.

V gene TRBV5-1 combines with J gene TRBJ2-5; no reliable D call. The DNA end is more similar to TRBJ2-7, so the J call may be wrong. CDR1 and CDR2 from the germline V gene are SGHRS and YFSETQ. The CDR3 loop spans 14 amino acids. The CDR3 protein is CASSFMPTNSEQYF. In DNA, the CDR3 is TGCGCCAGCAGCTTCATGCCGACAAATTCCGAGCAGTACTTC.